This T cell receptor (beta chain) was identified in a study of T cell responses to AZD1222 COVID-19 vaccine. Study-wide results and caveats: Spike-specific TCR repertoires showed rising breadth and depth after two AZD1222 doses.

As regards this clone: Its antigen is currently unknown.

This CDR3 comprises 16 residues. V dropped 3 bases and J dropped 1 base, with 16 bases sitting between them. Germline V CDR1 and CDR2: LGHNA, YSLEER. Only in-frame clones appear in the TCRdb table, and some are missing; sequencing was by immunoSEQ multiplex PCR. The table lists approximately 150,000 clones, roughly 90% of them singletons. The chain carries TRBV4-3 and TRBJ2-7; a weak D match, TRBD2 (6 bases). The TCR originated in an adult who received the AZD1222 COVID-19 vaccine. The specimen comprised peripheral blood, sampled 28 days after the second AZD1222 dose. CDR3 residues: CASSHSGTGESYEQYF. CDR3 DNA: TGCGCCAGCAGCCATTCGGGCACGGGGGAATCCTACGAGCAGTACTTC.